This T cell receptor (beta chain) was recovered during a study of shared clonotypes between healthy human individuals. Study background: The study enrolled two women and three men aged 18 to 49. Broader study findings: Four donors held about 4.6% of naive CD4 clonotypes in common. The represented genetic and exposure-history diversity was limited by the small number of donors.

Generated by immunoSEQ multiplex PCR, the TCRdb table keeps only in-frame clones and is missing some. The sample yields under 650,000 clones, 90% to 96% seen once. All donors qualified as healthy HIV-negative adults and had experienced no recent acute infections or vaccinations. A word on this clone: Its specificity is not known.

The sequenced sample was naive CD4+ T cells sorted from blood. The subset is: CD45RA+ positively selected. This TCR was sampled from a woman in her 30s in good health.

The CDR3 region has the DNA TGTGCCAGCAGCTTATTAACTAGCGGGAGCGGGGAGCAGTTCTTC. Translating it yields CASSLLTSGSGEQFF. The rearrangement links TRBV7-9 to TRBJ2-1; TRBD2 aligns across 11 bases. J was trimmed by 10 bases and V by 2 bases; bases with no gene match: 7. This CDR3 has 15 amino acids. CDR1 and CDR2 from the germline V gene are SEHNR and FQNEAQ (reference sequence).